Listed below are T cell receptor beta chains from one sample, sequenced in a study of identical twins. TCRdb itself ran the 5' RACE reads through MiXCR, one entry per CDR3 protein. The sample records 200,000 to 250,000 distinct CDR3 sequences, 12% being singletons. The sample was also linked to a second study, of yellow fever vaccine responses in identical twins.

The sequenced material came from memory (CD45RO+) T cells sorted from blood. These receptors were taken from a woman aged 18-29 years in good health. CDR3s include the opening cysteine and the closing phenylalanine or tryptophan. Fields, in order: D gene, V gene, CDR3 length, J gene, clone size, CDR3 DNA, CDR3 protein. The D gene is left open where the match is weak. The size entry is marked missing in some rows and otherwise reads once, few, many or a size class.

d_call: NA
v_call: TRBV27
cdr3_length: 15
j_call: TRBJ2-2
clone_size: medium-sized
cdr3_nt: TGTGCCAGCAGACCCACTAGCTCGGGAGCCGGGGAGCTGTTTTTT
cdr3_aa: CASRPTSSGAGELFF

d_call: NA
v_call: TRBV12-5
cdr3_length: 14
j_call: TRBJ2-2
clone_size: NA
cdr3_nt: TGTGCTAGTGGTTTGGGGGGGACCACCGGGGAGCTGTTTTTT
cdr3_aa: CASGLGGTTGELFF

d_call: NA
v_call: TRBV4-3
cdr3_length: 13
j_call: TRBJ1-5
clone_size: many
cdr3_nt: TGCGCCAGCAGCGGAGGACGCAATCAGCCCCAGCATTTT
cdr3_aa: CASSGGRNQPQHF

d_call: NA
v_call: TRBV24-1
cdr3_length: 12
j_call: TRBJ2-3
clone_size: few
cdr3_nt: TGTGCCACGAGTGGGGCGCCAGATACGCAGTATTTT
cdr3_aa: CATSGAPDTQYF

d_call: NA
v_call: TRBV11-3
cdr3_length: 13
j_call: TRBJ2-1
clone_size: NA
cdr3_nt: TGTGCCAGCAGCTTAGATTTTGGTAATGAGCAGTTCTTC
cdr3_aa: CASSLDFGNEQFF

d_call: TRBD2
v_call: TRBV11-2
cdr3_length: 20
j_call: TRBJ2-1
clone_size: NA
cdr3_nt: TGTGCCAGCAGCTTAGATCAAAGGACTAGCGGGAGGAGCTCCTACAATGAGCAGTTCTTC
cdr3_aa: CASSLDQRTSGRSSYNEQFF

d_call: TRBD1
v_call: TRBV20-1
cdr3_length: 15
j_call: TRBJ2-3
clone_size: few
cdr3_nt: TGCAGTGCTCATTTAAGACAGGGGGGCACAGATACGCAGTATTTT
cdr3_aa: CSAHLRQGGTDTQYF

d_call: NA
v_call: TRBV15
cdr3_length: 12
j_call: TRBJ2-7
clone_size: few
cdr3_nt: TGTGCCACCAGGAAAGAAAACTACGAGCAGTACTTC
cdr3_aa: CATRKENYEQYF

d_call: NA
v_call: TRBV7-9
cdr3_length: 14
j_call: TRBJ1-1
clone_size: few
cdr3_nt: TGTGCCAGCAGCTTAGTAGGTGACAAAGATGAAGCTTTCTTT
cdr3_aa: CASSLVGDKDEAFF

d_call: NA
v_call: TRBV9
cdr3_length: 15
j_call: TRBJ2-7
clone_size: NA
cdr3_nt: TGTGCCAGCAGCCCCGGGTCGGGCGGGAAGTACGAGCAGTACTTC
cdr3_aa: CASSPGSGGKYEQYF

d_call: NA
v_call: TRBV20-1
cdr3_length: 15
j_call: TRBJ2-5
clone_size: many
cdr3_nt: TGCAGTGCTAGAGATGGTGCTGCGGCCCGGGAGACCCAGTACTTC
cdr3_aa: CSARDGAAARETQYF

d_call: NA
v_call: TRBV29-1
cdr3_length: 12
j_call: TRBJ2-5
clone_size: NA
cdr3_nt: TGCAGCGTTGAACAGGGGACCGAGACCCAGTACTTC
cdr3_aa: CSVEQGTETQYF

d_call: NA
v_call: TRBV5-1
cdr3_length: 14
j_call: TRBJ1-1
clone_size: NA
cdr3_nt: TGCGCCAGCAGCTTGGTGCTGGGCGGCACTGAAGCTTTCTTT
cdr3_aa: CASSLVLGGTEAFF

d_call: NA
v_call: TRBV4-1
cdr3_length: 16
j_call: TRBJ2-1
clone_size: NA
cdr3_nt: TGCGCCAGCAGCCAAGGGCACCAGGGGTCCTACAATGAGCAGTTCTTC
cdr3_aa: CASSQGHQGSYNEQFF

d_call: TRBD1
v_call: TRBV6-2/TRBV6-3
cdr3_length: 15
j_call: TRBJ2-3
clone_size: few
cdr3_nt: TGTGCCAGCAGTTGGAGACAGGGGAGAACAGATACGCAGTATTTT
cdr3_aa: CASSWRQGRTDTQYF

d_call: TRBD2
v_call: TRBV13
cdr3_length: 16
j_call: TRBJ2-7
clone_size: few
cdr3_nt: TGTGCCAGCAGATCCGGACTAGCGGGAGTCCACTACGAGCAGTACTTC
cdr3_aa: CASRSGLAGVHYEQYF

d_call: NA
v_call: TRBV12-3/TRBV12-4
cdr3_length: 14
j_call: TRBJ1-1
clone_size: many
cdr3_nt: TGTGCCAGCAAAGCGGCCAGTTCAGGCACTGAAGCTTTCTTT
cdr3_aa: CASKAASSGTEAFF

d_call: NA
v_call: TRBV11-2
cdr3_length: 12
j_call: TRBJ2-1
clone_size: many
cdr3_nt: TGTGCCAGCAGATCGAGGGGGGATGAGCAGTTCTTC
cdr3_aa: CASRSRGDEQFF

d_call: TRBD2
v_call: TRBV4-2
cdr3_length: 16
j_call: TRBJ2-5
clone_size: NA
cdr3_nt: TGTGCCAGCAGCCCGGGGACTAGCGGGAGTCAAGAGACCCAGTACTTC
cdr3_aa: CASSPGTSGSQETQYF

d_call: NA
v_call: TRBV5-1
cdr3_length: 14
j_call: TRBJ2-3
clone_size: many
cdr3_nt: TGCGCCAGCAGGCGGACGGTAACCACAGATACGCAGTATTTT
cdr3_aa: CASRRTVTTDTQYF

d_call: NA
v_call: TRBV4-3
cdr3_length: 16
j_call: TRBJ2-3
clone_size: few
cdr3_nt: TGCGCCAGCAGCCAAGATCTAGGGCTTTTCACAGATACGCAGTATTTT
cdr3_aa: CASSQDLGLFTDTQYF

d_call: NA
v_call: TRBV5-1
cdr3_length: 16
j_call: TRBJ2-3
clone_size: NA
cdr3_nt: TGCGCCAGCAGCTTGGGATTGGGTGTGGGAACAGATACGCAGTATTTT
cdr3_aa: CASSLGLGVGTDTQYF

d_call: NA
v_call: TRBV4-2
cdr3_length: 15
j_call: TRBJ2-5
clone_size: few
cdr3_nt: TGTGCCAGCAGCCAAGAATCGGACGTACAAGAGACCCAGTACTTC
cdr3_aa: CASSQESDVQETQYF

d_call: NA
v_call: TRBV20-1
cdr3_length: 14
j_call: TRBJ2-5
clone_size: NA
cdr3_nt: TGCAGTGCTAGTCCTTTTCCAGCAGTGGGGACCCAGTACTTC
cdr3_aa: CSASPFPAVGTQYF

d_call: TRBD2
v_call: TRBV3-1
cdr3_length: 16
j_call: TRBJ2-3
clone_size: few
cdr3_nt: TGTGCCAGCAGCAACTCTAGCGGGGGCCGCACAGATACGCAGTATTTT
cdr3_aa: CASSNSSGGRTDTQYF

d_call: TRBD2
v_call: TRBV7-9
cdr3_length: 15
j_call: TRBJ2-1
clone_size: few
cdr3_nt: TGTGCCAGCAGCTTAAGCAGCGGAGGGACGGGAGGGCAGTTCTTC
cdr3_aa: CASSLSSGGTGGQFF

d_call: NA
v_call: TRBV28
cdr3_length: 12
j_call: TRBJ2-7
clone_size: NA
cdr3_nt: TGTGCCAGCGGCCCACAGGGCAGGGAGCAGTACTTC
cdr3_aa: CASGPQGREQYF